This TCR beta chain was sequenced for a study of T cell responses to AZD1222 COVID-19 vaccine. The analysis combined second doses at about 4 or about 12 weeks. Germline V CDR1 and CDR2: ENHRY, SYGVKD. The CDR3 length is 12 residues. V dropped 7 bases and J dropped 3 bases, with 10 bases sitting between them. Using immunoSEQ multiplex PCR, the repertoire was profiled, and TCRdb retains in-frame clones only, with some absent. The table has 200,000 or so clones, 80% to 95% seen once. This TCR was recovered from an adult who received the AZD1222 COVID-19 vaccine. The gene calls are TRBV10-3 and TRBJ2-7; possibly TRBD2 for D (6 bases). The material was peripheral blood, obtained 28 days after the second AZD1222 dose. CDR3 sequence (DNA): TGTGCCATCAACGTCGGGGGCTACGAGCAGTACTTC. Translation: CAINVGGYEQYF.